The source of this T cell receptor beta chain is a study of blood T cell repertoires in COVID-19. From germline, CDR1 is LGHNA and CDR2 YSLEER. V lost 5 bases to trimming and J lost 6 bases; unmatched junction nucleotides: 14. The CDR3 length is 16 residues. Repertoires were generated with immunoSEQ multiplex PCR, while TCRdb's copy carries only in-frame clones and drops some. The sample has fewer than 250,000 clones, 82% seen once. Sequencing was done on a sample of peripheral blood. The V call is TRBV4-3, the J call TRBJ2-3, with 7 bases aligning to TRBD1. The source is a woman aged 55-69 years with COVID-19, enrolled during active disease. CDR3 nucleotide sequence: TGCGCCAGCAGCTCGCGACAGGGCGGACAGGCGGATACGCAGTATTTT. It encodes CASSSRQGGQADTQYF.